This TCR beta chain is drawn from a study of control samples from healthy donors and cancer patients. The protocol was immunoSEQ multiplex PCR, while the TCRdb copy is restricted to in-frame clones and leaves out a portion. The sample shows 120,000 or so clones, around nine tenths of them seen only once. The CDR3 spans 18 residues. Between the trimmed V and J ends, which lost 2 bases and 4 bases, there was a span of 21 bases. Germline-derived CDR1 and CDR2 are MGHRA and YSYEKL. V usage is TRBV4-1 and J usage is TRBJ2-1; D possibly matches TRBD1 or TRBD2 (6 bases each). Input material: blood. This receptor was obtained from a man aged 40-49 years in good health. The CDR3 sequence is CASSQWDSGPRGYNEQFF. DNA for the CDR3: TGCGCCAGCAGCCAATGGGACTCCGGGCCCAGGGGATACAATGAGCAGTTCTTC.